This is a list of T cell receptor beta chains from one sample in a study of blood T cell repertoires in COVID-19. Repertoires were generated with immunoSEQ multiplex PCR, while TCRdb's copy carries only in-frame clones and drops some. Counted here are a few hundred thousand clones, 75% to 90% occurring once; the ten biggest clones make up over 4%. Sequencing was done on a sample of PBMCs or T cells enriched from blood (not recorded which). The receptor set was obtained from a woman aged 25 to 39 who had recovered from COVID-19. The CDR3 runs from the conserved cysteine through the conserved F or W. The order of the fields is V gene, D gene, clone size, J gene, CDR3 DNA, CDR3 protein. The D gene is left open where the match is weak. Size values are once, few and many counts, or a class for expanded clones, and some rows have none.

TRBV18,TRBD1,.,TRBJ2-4,TGTGCCAGCTCACAGCGGACAGGGTCCAAAAACATTCAGTACTTC,CASSQRTGSKNIQYF
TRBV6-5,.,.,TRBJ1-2,TGTGCCAGCACCTCAGGGCCATTGAACTATGGCTACACCTTC,CASTSGPLNYGYTF
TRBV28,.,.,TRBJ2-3,TGTGCCAGCAGTTTAAGCACGGGCGGGGCCACAGATACGCAGTATTTT,CASSLSTGGATDTQYF
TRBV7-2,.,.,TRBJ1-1,TGTGCCAGCAGCTCCTCAGGGATGCCCACTGAAGCTTTCTTT,CASSSSGMPTEAFF
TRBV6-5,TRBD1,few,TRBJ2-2,TGTGCCGCTCCCAGGGACAGGGGCCACACCGGGGAGCTGTTTTTT,CAAPRDRGHTGELFF
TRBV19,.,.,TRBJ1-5,TGTGCCAGTAGTAGAGACAGCGATCAGCCCCAGCATTTT,CASSRDSDQPQHF
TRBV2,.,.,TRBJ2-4,TGTGCCAGCAGTGAAGGAACGGTAGGGGCCATTCAGTACTTC,CASSEGTVGAIQYF
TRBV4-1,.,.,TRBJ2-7,TGCGCCAGCAGCCAAGAAGCCCGCTACGAGCAGTACTTC,CASSQEARYEQYF
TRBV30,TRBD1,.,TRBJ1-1,TGTGCCTGGAGTTCCGGACAGGGGGCTGAAGCTTTCTTT,CAWSSGQGAEAFF
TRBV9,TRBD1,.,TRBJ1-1,TGTACCAGCGGCAGACAGGGGCACACTGAAGCTTTCTTT,CTSGRQGHTEAFF
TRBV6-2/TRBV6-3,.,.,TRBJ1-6,TGTGCCAGCAGTTACCCCGGGATCCCTAATTCACCCCTCCACTTT,CASSYPGIPNSPLHF
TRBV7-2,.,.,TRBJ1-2,TGTGCCAGCAGCTTAGGGGTCCTGGAGAACTATGGCTACACCTTC,CASSLGVLENYGYTF
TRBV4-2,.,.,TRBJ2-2,TGTGCCAGCAGCCAAGACAGGCGAAACACCGGGGAGCTGTTTTTT,CASSQDRRNTGELFF
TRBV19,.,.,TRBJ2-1,TGTGCCAGTAGTCCGCGGGGCTCCTACAATGAGCAGTTCTTC,CASSPRGSYNEQFF
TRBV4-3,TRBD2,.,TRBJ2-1,TGCGCCAGCAGCCAAGATCCTCTAGCGGGAGACAATGAGCAGTTCTTC,CASSQDPLAGDNEQFF
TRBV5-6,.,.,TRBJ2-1,TGTGCCAGCAGCATGACAGGGAGGAATGAGCAGTTCTTC,CASSMTGRNEQFF
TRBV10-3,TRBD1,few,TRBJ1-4,TGTGCCGTTCTAATACAGGGGGCGACGGAAAAACTGTTTTTT,CAVLIQGATEKLFF
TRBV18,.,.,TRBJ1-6,TGTGCCAGCTCACCTACGAGCTCCTATAATTCACCCCTCCACTTT,CASSPTSSYNSPLHF
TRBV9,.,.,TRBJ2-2,TGTGCCAGCAGCGCAGGAGGAAGGGCCGGCAACACCGGGGAGCTGTTTTTT,CASSAGGRAGNTGELFF
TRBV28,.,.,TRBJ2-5,TGTGCCAGCAGTATAGAAGAGACCCAGTACTTC,CASSIEETQYF
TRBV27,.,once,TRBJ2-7,TGTGCCGTAGGAACAGGGTCCGTACCTTACGAGCAGTACTTC,CAVGTGSVPYEQYF
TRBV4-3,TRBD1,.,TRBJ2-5,TGCGCCAGCAGCCGATGGACAGGGGGCTACGAGACCCAGTACTTC,CASSRWTGGYETQYF
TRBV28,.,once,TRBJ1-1,TGTGCCAGCAGGGGGGGGACGGAGAACACTGAAGCTTTCTTT,CASRGGTENTEAFF
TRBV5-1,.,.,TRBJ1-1,TGCGCCAGCAGCTTGGACAGGGAGATTCTCATGAACACTGAAGCTTTCTTT,CASSLDREILMNTEAFF
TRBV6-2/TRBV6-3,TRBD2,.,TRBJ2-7,TGTGCCAGCAGCTATTGGACTAGCGGGAGGTCCCGCCCATACGAGCAGTACTTC,CASSYWTSGRSRPYEQYF
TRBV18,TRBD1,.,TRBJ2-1,TGTGCCAGCTCACCCGGGACAGGCCCCTACAATGAGCAGTTCTTC,CASSPGTGPYNEQFF
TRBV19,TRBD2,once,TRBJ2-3,TGTGCCAGTAGTATAGCCCTAGCGGGAACAACGGATACGCAGTATTTT,CASSIALAGTTDTQYF
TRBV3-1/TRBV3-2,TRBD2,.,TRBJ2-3,TGTGCCAGCAGAACTAGCGGGAGACAGGATACGCAGTATTTT,CASRTSGRQDTQYF
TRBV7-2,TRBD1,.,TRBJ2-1,TGTGCCAGCAGCTTCGACCAGACAGGGTTCTATGAGCAGTTCTTC,CASSFDQTGFYEQFF
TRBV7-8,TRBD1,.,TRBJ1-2,TGTGCCAGCAGCCCCCGTAGTGGGCAGGGGGGCTATGGCTACACCTTC,CASSPRSGQGGYGYTF
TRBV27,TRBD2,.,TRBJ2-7,TGTGCCAGCAGTTTGGGGACTAGCGGGGGGATTTACGAGCAGTACTTC,CASSLGTSGGIYEQYF
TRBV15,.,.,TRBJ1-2,TGTGCCACCAGCAGAGATGGGACAACCTATGGCTACACCTTC,CATSRDGTTYGYTF
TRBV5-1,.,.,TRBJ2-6,TGCGCCAGCAGCTTGGTAGCAGTTAACTCTGGGGCCAACGTCCTGACTTTC,CASSLVAVNSGANVLTF
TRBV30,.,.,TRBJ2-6,TGTGCCTGGAGCCTACCGGGGGCCAACGTCCTGACTTTC,CAWSLPGANVLTF
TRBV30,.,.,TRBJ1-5,TGTGCCTGGAGTAAGCTGGGCGGCAATCAGCCCCAGCATTTT,CAWSKLGGNQPQHF
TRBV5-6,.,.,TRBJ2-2,TGTGCCAGCAGCTTGGTTTGGGGACTCCTGAACACCGGGGAGCTGTTTTTT,CASSLVWGLLNTGELFF
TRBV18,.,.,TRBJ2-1,TGTGCCAGCTCACCACCGACTACCTCCTACAATGAGCAGTTCTTC,CASSPPTTSYNEQFF
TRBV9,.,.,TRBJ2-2,TGTGCCAGCAGCCCAACAGGGTTGTACGGGGAGCTGTTTTTT,CASSPTGLYGELFF
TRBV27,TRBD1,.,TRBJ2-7,TGTGCCAGCAGTTTATTTAGGCGGCAGGGGGTTACCCTTTACGAGCAGTACTTC,CASSLFRRQGVTLYEQYF
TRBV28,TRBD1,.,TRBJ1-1,TGTGCCAGCAGCACCCCGGCGACAGGGGAAGCTTTCTTT,CASSTPATGEAFF
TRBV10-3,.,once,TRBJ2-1,TGTGCCACCACTCGGGAATCGAGCAATGAGCAGTTCTTC,CATTRESSNEQFF
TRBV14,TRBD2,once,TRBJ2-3,TGTGCCAGCAGCAGGACTAGCGGGGGCCTCACAGATACGCAGTATTTT,CASSRTSGGLTDTQYF
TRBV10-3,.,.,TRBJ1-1,TGTGCCATCAGTGAGTTACAGGGTTGGGACACTGAAGCTTTCTTT,CAISELQGWDTEAFF
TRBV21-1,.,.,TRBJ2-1,TGTGCCAGCAGCAAAGAGGGACAGAGGCTTCGGAATGAGCAGTTCTTC,CASSKEGQRLRNEQFF
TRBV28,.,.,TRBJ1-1,TGTGCCAGCGCGATAGACAGGAATGAAGCTTTCTTT,CASAIDRNEAFF
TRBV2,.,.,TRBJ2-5,TGTGCCAGCAGGAGGACAGTCCAAGAGACCCAGTACTTC,CASRRTVQETQYF
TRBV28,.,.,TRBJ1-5,TGTGCCAGCAGGGAGGGCGGGGGGAATCAGCCCCAGCATTTT,CASREGGGNQPQHF
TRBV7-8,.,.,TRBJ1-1,TGTGCCAGCAGCCCGAGTAGTCGGGTGGCTTTCTTT,CASSPSSRVAFF
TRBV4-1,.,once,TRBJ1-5,TGCGCCAGCAGCCAAGGCCGGACAGTCGTCAATCAGCCCCAGCATTTT,CASSQGRTVVNQPQHF
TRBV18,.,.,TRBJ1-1,TGTGCCAGCTCCCCGGGAAGCGACCAATTGAACACTGAAGCTTTCTTT,CASSPGSDQLNTEAFF
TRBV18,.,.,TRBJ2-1,TGTGCCAGCTCACCATCGGGGAATGAGCAGTTCTTC,CASSPSGNEQFF
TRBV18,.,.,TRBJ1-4,TGTGCCAGCTCACCCTCGATAGCACTAATGGGCCGGCCCAGGCGGACTTATGAAAAACTGTTTTTT,CASSPSIALMGRPRRTYEKLFF
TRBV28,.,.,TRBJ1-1,TGTGCCAGCAGTTCAGGGTCCAGGGTGAACACTGAAGCTTTCTTT,CASSSGSRVNTEAFF
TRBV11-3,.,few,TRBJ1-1,TGTGCCAGCAGCTTAAGCCCCAACACTGAAGCTTTCTTT,CASSLSPNTEAFF
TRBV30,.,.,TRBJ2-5,TGTGCCTGGAGGGTCGGGGGACCGGGGGAGACCCAGTACTTC,CAWRVGGPGETQYF
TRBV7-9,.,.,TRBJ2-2,TGTGCCAGCAGCTTTCGGTACACCGGGGAGCTGTTTTTT,CASSFRYTGELFF
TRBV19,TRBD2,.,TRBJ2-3,TGTGCCAGTAGTGCCCAAACCGGGACTAGCGGGAAGACAGATACGCAGTATTTT,CASSAQTGTSGKTDTQYF
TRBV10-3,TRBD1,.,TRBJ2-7,TGTGCCATCAGTGATTGGACAGGGGTGAGCTCCTACGAGCAGTACTTC,CAISDWTGVSSYEQYF
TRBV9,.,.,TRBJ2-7,TGTGCCAGCAGCCCAGCTGGAACAGGGCTCTCCTACGAGCAGTACTTC,CASSPAGTGLSYEQYF